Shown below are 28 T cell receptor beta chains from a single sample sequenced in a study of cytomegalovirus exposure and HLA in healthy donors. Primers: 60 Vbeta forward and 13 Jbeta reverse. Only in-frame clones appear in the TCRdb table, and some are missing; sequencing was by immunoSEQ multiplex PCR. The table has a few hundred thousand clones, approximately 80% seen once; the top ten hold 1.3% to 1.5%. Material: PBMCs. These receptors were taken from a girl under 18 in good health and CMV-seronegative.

Here the CDR3 reads CASSQIIRSQGTDTQYF. The CDR3 DNA reads as TGCGCCAGCAGCCAGATCATTCGGTCCCAAGGCACAGATACGCAGTATTTT. The rearrangement links TRBV4-1 to TRBJ2-3, with unresolved D. V gave up 3 bases and J gave up 1 base, with 17 bases separating them. The length of the CDR3 is 17 residues. Looked up from germline, CDR1 is MGHRA and CDR2 is YSYEKL.

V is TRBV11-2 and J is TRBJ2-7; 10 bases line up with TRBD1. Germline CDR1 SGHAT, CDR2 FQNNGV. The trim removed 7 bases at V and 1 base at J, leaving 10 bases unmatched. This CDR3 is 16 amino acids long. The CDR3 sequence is CASTLLRDRGSYEQYF. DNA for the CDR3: TGTGCCAGCACCCTCCTAAGGGACAGGGGATCCTACGAGCAGTACTTC.

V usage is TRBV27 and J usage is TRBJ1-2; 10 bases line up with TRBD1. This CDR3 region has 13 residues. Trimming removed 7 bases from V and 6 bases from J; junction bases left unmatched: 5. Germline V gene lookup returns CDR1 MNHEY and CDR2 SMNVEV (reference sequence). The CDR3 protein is CASTTTGGDGYTF. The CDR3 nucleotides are TGTGCCAGCACCACGACAGGGGGCGATGGCTACACCTTC.

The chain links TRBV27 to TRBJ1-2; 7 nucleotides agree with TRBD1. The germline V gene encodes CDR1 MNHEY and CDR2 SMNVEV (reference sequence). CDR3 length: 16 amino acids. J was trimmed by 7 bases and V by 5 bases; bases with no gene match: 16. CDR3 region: CASSAKGQPIRGGYTF. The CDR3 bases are TGTGCCAGCAGTGCCAAGGGACAGCCGATAAGGGGTGGCTACACCTTC.

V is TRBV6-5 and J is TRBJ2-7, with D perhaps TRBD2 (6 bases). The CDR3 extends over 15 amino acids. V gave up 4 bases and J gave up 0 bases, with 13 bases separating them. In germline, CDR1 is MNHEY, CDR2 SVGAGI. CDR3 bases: TGTGCCAGCAGTTGGACTATCGGTTACTCCTACGAGCAGTACTTC. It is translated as CASSWTIGYSYEQYF.

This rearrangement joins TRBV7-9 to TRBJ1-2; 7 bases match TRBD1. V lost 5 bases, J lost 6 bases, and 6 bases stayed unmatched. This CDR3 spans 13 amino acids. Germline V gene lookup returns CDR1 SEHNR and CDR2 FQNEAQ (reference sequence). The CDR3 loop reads CASSPSGTDGYTF. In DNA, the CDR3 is TGTGCCAGCAGCCCGTCCGGGACAGATGGCTACACCTTC.

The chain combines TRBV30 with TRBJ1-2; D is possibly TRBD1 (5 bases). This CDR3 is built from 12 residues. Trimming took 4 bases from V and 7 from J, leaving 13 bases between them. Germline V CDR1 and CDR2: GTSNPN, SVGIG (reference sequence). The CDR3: CAWTGDAGGYTF. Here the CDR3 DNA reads TGTGCCTGGACGGGGGATGCAGGTGGCTACACCTTC. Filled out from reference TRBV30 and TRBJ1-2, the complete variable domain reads SQTIHQWPATLVQPVGSPLSLECTVEGTSNPNLYWYRQAAGRGLQLLFYSVGIGQISSEVPQNLSASRPQDRQFILSSKKLLLSDSGFYLCAWTGDAGGYTFGSGTRLTVV.

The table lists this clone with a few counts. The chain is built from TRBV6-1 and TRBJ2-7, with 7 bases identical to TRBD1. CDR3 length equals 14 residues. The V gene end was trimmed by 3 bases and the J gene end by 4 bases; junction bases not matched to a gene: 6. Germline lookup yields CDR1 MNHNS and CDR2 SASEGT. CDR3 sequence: CASSDLRGPYEQYF. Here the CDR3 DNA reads TGTGCCAGCAGTGATTTAAGGGGGCCGTACGAGCAGTACTTC.

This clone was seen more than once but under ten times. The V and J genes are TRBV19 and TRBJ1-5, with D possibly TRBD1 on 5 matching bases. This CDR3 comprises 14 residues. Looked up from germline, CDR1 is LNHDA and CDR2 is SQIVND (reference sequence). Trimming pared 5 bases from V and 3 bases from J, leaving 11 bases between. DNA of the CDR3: TGTGCCAGTAGTCTCGACAGATTCAATCAGCCCCAGCATTTT. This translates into CASSLDRFNQPQHF.

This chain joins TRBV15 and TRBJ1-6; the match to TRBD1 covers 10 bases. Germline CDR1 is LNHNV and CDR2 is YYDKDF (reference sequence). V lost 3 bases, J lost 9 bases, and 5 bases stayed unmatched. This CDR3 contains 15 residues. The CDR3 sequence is CATSRTGTGVSPLHF. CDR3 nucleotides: TGTGCCACCAGCAGGACCGGGACAGGGGTTTCACCCCTCCACTTT.

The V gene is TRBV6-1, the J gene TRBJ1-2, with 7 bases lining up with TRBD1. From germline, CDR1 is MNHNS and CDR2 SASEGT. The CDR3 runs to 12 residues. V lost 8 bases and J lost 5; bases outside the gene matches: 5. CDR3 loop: CASDRDGYGYTF. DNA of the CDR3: TGTGCCAGCGACAGGGACGGGTATGGCTACACCTTC.

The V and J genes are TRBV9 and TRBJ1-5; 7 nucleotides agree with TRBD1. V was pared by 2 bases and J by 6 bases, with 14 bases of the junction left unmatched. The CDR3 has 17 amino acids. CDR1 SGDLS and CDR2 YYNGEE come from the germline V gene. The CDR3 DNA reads TGTGCCAGCAGCGTCCCGCCGACAGGGCTTGGTTGTCAGCCCCAGCATTTT. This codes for CASSVPPTGLGCQPQHF.

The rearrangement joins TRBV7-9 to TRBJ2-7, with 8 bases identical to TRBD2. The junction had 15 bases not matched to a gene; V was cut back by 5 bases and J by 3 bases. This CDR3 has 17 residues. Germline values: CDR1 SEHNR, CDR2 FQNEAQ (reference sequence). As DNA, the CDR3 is TGTGCCAGCAGCCAAGTTACTAGCGGAATATCGGGCTACGAGCAGTACTTC. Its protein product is CASSQVTSGISGYEQYF.

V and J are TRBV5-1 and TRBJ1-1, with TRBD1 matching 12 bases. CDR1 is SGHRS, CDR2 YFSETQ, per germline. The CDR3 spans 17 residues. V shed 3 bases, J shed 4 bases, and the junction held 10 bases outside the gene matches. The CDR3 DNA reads TGCGCCAGCAGCTCGAAGGGACAGGGGGCAGGCGGCACTGAAGCTTTCTTT. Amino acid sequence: CASSSKGQGAGGTEAFF.

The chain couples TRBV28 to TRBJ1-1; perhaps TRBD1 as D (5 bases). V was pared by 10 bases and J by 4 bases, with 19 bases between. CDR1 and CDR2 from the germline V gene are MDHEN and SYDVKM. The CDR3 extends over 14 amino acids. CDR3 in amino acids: CATLDPGGTTEAFF. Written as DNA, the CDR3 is TGTGCCACCCTTGACCCAGGAGGGACCACTGAAGCTTTCTTT.

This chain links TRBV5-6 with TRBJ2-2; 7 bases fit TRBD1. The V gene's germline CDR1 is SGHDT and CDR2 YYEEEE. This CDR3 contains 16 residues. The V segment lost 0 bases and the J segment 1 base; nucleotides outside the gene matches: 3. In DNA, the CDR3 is TGTGCCAGCAGCTTGGGACAGGGCGTGAACACCGGGGAGCTGTTTTTT. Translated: CASSLGQGVNTGELFF.

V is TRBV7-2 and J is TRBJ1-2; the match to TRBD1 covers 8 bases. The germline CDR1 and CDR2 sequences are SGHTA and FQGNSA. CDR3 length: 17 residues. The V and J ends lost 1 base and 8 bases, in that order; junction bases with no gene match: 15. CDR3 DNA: TGTGCCAGCAGCTTAGAAGGGCGGACAGGGAAGGTGGGAGGCTACACCTTC. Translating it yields CASSLEGRTGKVGGYTF.

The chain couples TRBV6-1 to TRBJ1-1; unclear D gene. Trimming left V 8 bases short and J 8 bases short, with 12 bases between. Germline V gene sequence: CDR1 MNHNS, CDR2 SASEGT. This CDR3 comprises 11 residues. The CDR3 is CASLGFVEAFF. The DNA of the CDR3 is TGTGCCAGCCTTGGCTTTGTGGAAGCTTTCTTT.

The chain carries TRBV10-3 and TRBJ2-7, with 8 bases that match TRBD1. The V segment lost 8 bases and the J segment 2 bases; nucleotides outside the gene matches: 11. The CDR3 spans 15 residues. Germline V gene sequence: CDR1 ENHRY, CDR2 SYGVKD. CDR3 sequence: CAIPWARGPTYEQYF. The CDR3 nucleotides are TGTGCCATCCCATGGGCCAGGGGGCCGACCTACGAGCAGTACTTC.

The CDR3 sequence: CASSEFVSGYTEAFF. As DNA, the CDR3 is TGTGCCAGCAGTGAATTCGTTTCGGGGTACACTGAAGCTTTCTTT. This chain connects TRBV6-1 to TRBJ1-1; no reliable D call. The CDR3 is 15 residues long. V was clipped by 2 bases and J by 3 bases, with 13 bases between them. Germline V gives CDR1 MNHNS, CDR2 SASEGT.

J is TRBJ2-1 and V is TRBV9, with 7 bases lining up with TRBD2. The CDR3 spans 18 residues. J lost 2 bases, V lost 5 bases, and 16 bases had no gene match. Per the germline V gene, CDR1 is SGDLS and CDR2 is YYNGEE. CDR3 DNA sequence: TGTGCCAGCAGTAAGGTGGCTAGCGGACCGTCCCCCTACAATGAGCAGTTCTTC. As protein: CASSKVASGPSPYNEQFF.

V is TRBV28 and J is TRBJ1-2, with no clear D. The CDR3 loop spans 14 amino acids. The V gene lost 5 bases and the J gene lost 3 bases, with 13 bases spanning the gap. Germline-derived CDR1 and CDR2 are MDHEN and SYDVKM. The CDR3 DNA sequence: TGTGCCAGCAGTCAACCCAGGCGGGACTATGGCTACACCTTC. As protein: CASSQPRRDYGYTF.

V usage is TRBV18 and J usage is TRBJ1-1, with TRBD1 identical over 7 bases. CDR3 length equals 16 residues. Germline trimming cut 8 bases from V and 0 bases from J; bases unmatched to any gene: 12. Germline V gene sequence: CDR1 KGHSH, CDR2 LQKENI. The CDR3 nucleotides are TGTGCCAGCCAGGGGGACTGGCTTGTCCTGAACACTGAAGCTTTCTTT. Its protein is CASQGDWLVLNTEAFF.

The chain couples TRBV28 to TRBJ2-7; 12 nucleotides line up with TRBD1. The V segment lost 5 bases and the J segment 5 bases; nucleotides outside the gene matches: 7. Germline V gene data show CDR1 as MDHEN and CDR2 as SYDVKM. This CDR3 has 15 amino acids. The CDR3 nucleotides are TGTGCCAGCAGTCCCTTGGGACAGGGGGCAGACGAGCAGTACTTC. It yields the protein CASSPLGQGADEQYF.

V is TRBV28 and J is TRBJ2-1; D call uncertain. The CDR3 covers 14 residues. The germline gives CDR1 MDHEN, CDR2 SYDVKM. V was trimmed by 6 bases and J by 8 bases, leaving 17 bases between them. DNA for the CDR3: TGTGCCAGCAGCCGTCGAGTGCTAACGGATGAGCAGTTCTTC. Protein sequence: CASSRRVLTDEQFF.

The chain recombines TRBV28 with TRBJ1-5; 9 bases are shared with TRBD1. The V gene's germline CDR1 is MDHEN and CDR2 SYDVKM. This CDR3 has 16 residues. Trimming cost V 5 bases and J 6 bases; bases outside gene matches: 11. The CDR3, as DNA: TGTGCCAGCAGTCCTTCCGGGACAGGGTTCAGTCAGCCCCAGCATTTT. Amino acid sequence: CASSPSGTGFSQPQHF.

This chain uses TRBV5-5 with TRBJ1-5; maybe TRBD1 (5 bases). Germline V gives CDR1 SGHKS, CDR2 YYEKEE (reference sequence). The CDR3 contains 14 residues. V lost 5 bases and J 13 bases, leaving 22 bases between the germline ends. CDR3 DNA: TGTGCCAGCAGGCCTAGGATCGACAGTGGGGTTCAGCATTTT. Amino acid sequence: CASRPRIDSGVQHF.

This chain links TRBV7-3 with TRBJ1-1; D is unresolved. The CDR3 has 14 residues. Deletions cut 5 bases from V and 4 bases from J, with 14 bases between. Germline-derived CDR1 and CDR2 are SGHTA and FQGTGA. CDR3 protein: CASSPSGGLTEAFF. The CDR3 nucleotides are TGTGCCAGCAGCCCCTCGGGCGGGCTCACTGAAGCTTTCTTT.